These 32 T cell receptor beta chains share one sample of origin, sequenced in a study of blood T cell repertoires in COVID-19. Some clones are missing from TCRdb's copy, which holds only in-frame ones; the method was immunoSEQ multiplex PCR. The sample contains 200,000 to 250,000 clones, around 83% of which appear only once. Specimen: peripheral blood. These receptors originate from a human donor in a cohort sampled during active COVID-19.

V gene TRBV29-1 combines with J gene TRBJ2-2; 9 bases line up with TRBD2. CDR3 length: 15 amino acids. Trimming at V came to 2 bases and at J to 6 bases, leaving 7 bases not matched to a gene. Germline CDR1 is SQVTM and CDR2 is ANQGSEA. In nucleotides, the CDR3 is TGCAGCGTTGAACGGCGGGAGGGCCCCCCCGGGGAGCTGTTTTTT. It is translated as CSVERREGPPGELFF.

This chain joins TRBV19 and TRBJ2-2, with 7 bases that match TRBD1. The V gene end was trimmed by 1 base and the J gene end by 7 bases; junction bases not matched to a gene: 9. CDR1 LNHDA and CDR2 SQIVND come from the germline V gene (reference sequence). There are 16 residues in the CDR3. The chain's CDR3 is CASSIVQGESNGELFF. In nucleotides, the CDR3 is TGTGCCAGTAGTATAGTCCAGGGGGAGAGTAACGGGGAGCTGTTTTTT.

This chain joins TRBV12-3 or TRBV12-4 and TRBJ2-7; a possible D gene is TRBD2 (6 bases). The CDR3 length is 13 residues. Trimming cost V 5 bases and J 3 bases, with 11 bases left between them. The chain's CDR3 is CASSLGGDYEQYF. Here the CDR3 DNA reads TGTGCCAGCAGTCTCGGGGGAGACTACGAGCAGTACTTC.

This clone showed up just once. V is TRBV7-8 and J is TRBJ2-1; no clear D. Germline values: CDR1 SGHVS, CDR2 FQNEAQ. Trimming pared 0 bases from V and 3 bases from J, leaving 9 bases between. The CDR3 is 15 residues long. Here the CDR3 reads CASSLAARGYNEQFF. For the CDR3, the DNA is TGTGCCAGCAGCTTAGCGGCTAGAGGCTACAATGAGCAGTTCTTC.

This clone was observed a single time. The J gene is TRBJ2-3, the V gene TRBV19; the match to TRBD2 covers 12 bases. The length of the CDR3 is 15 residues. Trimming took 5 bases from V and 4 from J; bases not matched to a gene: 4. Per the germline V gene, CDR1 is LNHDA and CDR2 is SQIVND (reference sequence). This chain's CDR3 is CASSVLAGGSDTQYF. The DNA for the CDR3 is TGTGCCAGTAGTGTACTAGCGGGAGGATCAGATACGCAGTATTTT. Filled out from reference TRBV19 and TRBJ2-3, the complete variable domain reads DGGITQSPKYLFRKEGQNVTLSCEQNLNHDAMYWYRQDPGQGLRLIYYSQIVNDFQKGDIAEGYSVSREKKESFPLTVTSAQKNPTAFYLCASSVLAGGSDTQYFGPGTRLTVL.

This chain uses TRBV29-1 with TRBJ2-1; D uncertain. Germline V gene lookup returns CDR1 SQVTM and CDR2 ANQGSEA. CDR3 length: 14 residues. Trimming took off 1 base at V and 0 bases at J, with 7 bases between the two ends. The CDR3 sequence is CSVEGARSYNEQFF. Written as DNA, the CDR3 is TGCAGCGTTGAAGGCGCTCGCTCCTACAATGAGCAGTTCTTC.

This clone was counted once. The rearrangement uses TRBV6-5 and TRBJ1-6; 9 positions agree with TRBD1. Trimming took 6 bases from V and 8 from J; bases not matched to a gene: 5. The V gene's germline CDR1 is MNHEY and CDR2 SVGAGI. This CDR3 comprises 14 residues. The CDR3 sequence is CASRPGQGDSPLHF. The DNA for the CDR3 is TGTGCCAGCAGACCGGGACAGGGAGATTCACCCCTCCACTTT.

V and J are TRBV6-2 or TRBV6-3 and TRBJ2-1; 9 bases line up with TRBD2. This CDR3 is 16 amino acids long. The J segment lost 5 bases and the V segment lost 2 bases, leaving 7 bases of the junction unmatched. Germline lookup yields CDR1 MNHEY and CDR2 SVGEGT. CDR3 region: CASSYPLAGLDNEQFF. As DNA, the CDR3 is TGTGCCAGCAGTTACCCCCTAGCGGGACTAGACAATGAGCAGTTCTTC.

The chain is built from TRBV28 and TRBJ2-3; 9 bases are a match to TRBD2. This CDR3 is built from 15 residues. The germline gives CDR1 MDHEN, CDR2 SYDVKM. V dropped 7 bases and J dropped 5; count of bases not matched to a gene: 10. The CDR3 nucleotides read TGTGCCAGCAACCGAAGGTTACTAGCGGGAGATACGCAGTATTTT. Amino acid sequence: CASNRRLLAGDTQYF.

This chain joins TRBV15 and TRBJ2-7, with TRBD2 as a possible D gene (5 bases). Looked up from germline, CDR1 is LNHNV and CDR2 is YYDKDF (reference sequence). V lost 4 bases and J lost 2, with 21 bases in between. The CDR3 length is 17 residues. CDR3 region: CATSTRRRGAGTYEQYF. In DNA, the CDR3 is TGTGCCACCAGCACAAGGAGGCGAGGAGCCGGCACCTACGAGCAGTACTTC.

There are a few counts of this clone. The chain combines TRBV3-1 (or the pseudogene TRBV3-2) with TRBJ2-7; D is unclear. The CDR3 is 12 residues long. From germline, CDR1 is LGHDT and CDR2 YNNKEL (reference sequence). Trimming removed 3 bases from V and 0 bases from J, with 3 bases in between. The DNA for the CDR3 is TGTGCCAGCAGCCAGAGCTCCTACGAGCAGTACTTC. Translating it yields CASSQSSYEQYF.

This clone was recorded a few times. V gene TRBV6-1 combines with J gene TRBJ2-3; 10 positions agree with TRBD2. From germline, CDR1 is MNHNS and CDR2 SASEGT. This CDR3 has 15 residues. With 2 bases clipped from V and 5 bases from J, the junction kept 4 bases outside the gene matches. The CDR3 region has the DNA TGTGCCAGCAGTGAACTAGCGGGAGATCAAGATACGCAGTATTTT. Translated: CASSELAGDQDTQYF.

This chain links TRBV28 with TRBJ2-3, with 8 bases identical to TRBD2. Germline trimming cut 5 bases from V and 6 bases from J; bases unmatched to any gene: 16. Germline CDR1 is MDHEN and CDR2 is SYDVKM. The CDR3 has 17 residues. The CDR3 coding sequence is TGTGCCAGCAGTCCATCCGGAACTAGCGGAGGTAGGGATACGCAGTATTTT. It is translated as CASSPSGTSGGRDTQYF.

CDR3 sequence: CASSLASEETQYF. The CDR3 coding sequence is TGTGCCAGCAGCTTAGCTAGCGAAGAGACCCAGTACTTC. This rearrangement joins TRBV7-9 to TRBJ2-5; weak D call: TRBD2 (5 bases). From germline, CDR1 is SEHNR and CDR2 FQNEAQ (reference sequence). Trimming shortened V by 0 bases and J by 3 bases, and 5 bases separated the two germline ends. The CDR3 contains 13 residues.

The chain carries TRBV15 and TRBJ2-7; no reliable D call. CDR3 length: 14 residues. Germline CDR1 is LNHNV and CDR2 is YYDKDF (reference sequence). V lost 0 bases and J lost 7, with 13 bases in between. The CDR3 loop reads CATSRDLNVAEQYF. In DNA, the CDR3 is TGTGCCACCAGCAGAGATCTAAATGTTGCAGAGCAGTACTTC.

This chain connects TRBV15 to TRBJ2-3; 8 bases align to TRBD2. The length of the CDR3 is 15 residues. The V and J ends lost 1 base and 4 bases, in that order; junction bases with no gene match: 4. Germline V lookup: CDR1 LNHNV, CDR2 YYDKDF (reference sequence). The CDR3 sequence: CATSRAGAGADTQYF. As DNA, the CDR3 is TGTGCCACCAGCAGAGCGGGAGCGGGAGCAGATACGCAGTATTTT.

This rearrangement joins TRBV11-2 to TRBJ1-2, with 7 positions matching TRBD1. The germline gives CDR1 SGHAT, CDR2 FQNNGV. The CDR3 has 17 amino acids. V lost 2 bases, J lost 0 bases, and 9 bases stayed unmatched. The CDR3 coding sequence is TGTGCCAGCAGCTTACCCTACAGGGGTAAGACTAACTATGGCTACACCTTC. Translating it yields CASSLPYRGKTNYGYTF.

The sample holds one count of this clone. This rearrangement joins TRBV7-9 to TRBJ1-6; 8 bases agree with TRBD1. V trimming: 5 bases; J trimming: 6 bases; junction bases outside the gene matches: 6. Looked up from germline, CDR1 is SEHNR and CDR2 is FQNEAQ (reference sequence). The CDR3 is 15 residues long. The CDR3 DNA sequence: TGTGCCAGCAGCCTGTCAGGGGGCCTTAATTCACCCCTCCACTTT. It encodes CASSLSGGLNSPLHF.

The DNA for the CDR3 is TGTGCCAGCAGTTTATATCGATCCCGGGAGAGCTCCTACAATGAGCAGTTCTTC. Protein product: CASSLYRSRESSYNEQFF. The rearrangement uses TRBV27 and TRBJ2-1; D is perhaps TRBD2 (6 bases). Deletions cut 1 base from V and 0 bases from J, with 16 bases between. This CDR3 is built from 18 residues. Per germline, CDR1 MNHEY and CDR2 SMNVEV (reference sequence).

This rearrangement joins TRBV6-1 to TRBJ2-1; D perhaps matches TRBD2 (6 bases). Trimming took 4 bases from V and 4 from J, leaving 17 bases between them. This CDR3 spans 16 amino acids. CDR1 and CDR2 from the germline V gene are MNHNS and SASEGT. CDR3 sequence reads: CASSGNTGTSYNEQFF. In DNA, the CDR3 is TGTGCCAGCAGTGGTAATACCGGGACTTCATACAATGAGCAGTTCTTC.

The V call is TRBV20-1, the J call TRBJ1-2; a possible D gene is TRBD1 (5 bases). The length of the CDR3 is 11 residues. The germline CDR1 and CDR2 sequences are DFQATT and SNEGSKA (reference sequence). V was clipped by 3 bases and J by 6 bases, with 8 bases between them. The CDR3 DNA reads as TGCAGTGCTAGGTTCAGGGATGGCTACACCTTC. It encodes CSARFRDGYTF.

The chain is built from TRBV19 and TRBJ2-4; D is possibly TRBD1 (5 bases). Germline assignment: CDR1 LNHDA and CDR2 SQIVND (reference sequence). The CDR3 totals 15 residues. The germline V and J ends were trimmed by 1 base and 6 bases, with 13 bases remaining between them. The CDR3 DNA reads TGTGCCAGTAGTATAGCCACAACAAGGGGAAACATTCAGTACTTC. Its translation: CASSIATTRGNIQYF.

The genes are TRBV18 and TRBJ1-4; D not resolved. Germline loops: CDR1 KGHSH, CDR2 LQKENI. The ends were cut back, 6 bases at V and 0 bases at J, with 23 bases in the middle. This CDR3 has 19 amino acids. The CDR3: CASSSELGRGPTTNEKLFF. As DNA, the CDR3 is TGTGCCAGCTCCTCCGAATTGGGGAGAGGGCCCACAACTAATGAAAAACTGTTTTTT.

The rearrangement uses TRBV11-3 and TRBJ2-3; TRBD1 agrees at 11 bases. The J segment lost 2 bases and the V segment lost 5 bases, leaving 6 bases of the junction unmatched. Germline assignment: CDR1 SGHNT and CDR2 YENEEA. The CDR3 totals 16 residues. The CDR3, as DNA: TGTGCCAGCAGCCCTCGGACAGGGGGCATCACAGATACGCAGTATTTT. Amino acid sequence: CASSPRTGGITDTQYF. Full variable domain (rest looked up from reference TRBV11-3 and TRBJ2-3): EAGVVQSPRYKIIEKKQPVAFWCNPISGHNTLYWYLQNLGQGPELLIRYENEEAVDDSQLPKDRFSAERLKGVDSTLKIQPAELGDSAVYLCASSPRTGGITDTQYFGPGTRLTVL.

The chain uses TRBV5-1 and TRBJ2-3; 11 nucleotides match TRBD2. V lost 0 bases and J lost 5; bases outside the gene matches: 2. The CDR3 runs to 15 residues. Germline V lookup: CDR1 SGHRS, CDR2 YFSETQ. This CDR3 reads CASSLASGRRDTQYF. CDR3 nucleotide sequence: TGCGCCAGCAGCTTGGCTAGCGGGAGGAGAGATACGCAGTATTTT.

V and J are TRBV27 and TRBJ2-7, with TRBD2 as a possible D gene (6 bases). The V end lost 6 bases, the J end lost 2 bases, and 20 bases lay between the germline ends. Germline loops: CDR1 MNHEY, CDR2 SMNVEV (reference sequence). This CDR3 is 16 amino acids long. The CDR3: CASSLTHGSSTYEQYF. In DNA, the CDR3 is TGTGCCAGCAGCCTAACCCACGGGAGCTCAACCTACGAGCAGTACTTC.

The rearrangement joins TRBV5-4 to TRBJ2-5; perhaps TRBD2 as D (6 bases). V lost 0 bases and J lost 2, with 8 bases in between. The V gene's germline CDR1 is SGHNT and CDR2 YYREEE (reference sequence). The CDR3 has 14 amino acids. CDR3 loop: CASSLGDSQETQYF. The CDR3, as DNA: TGTGCCAGCAGCTTGGGGGACTCACAAGAGACCCAGTACTTC.

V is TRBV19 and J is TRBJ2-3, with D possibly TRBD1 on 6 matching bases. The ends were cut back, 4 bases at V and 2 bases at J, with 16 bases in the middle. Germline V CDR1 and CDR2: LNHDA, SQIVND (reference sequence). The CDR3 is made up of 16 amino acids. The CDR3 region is CASSSDRPIDTDTQYF. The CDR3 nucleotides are TGTGCCAGTAGTAGCGACAGGCCAATTGACACAGATACGCAGTATTTT.

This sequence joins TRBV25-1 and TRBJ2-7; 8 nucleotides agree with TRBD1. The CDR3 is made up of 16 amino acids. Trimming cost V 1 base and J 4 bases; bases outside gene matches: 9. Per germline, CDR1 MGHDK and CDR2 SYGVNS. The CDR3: CASSESPGTGVYEQYF. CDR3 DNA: TGTGCCAGCAGTGAATCCCCCGGGACAGGTGTGTACGAGCAGTACTTC.

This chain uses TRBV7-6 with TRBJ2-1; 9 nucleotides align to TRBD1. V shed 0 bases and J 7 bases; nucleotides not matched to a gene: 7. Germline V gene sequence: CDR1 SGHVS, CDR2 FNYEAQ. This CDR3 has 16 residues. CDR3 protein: CASSLATGTGINEQFF. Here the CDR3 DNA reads TGTGCCAGCAGCTTAGCGACCGGGACAGGGATAAATGAGCAGTTCTTC.

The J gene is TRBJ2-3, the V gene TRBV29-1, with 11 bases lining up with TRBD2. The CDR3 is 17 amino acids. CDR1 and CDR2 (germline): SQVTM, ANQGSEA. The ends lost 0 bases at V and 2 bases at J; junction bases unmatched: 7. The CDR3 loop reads CSVEDLTSGRATDTQYF. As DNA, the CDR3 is TGCAGCGTTGAAGATCTCACTAGCGGGAGAGCCACAGATACGCAGTATTTT.

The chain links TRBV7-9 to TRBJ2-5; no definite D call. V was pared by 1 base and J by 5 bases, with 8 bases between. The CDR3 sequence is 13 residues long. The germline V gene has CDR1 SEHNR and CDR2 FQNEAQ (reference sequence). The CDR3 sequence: CASSLGVVETQYF. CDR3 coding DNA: TGTGCCAGCAGCTTAGGTGTCGTTGAGACCCAGTACTTC.